Following are 24 T cell receptor beta chains from one sample sequenced in a study of blood T cell repertoires in COVID-19. Measured with immunoSEQ multiplex PCR; TCRdb has only the in-frame clones, and not every one. The sample includes tens of thousands of clones, about 85% seen only once; the top ten take 9.5% to 15%. Sequencing used peripheral blood. The receptors originated from a human donor in a cohort sampled during active COVID-19.

V usage is TRBV5-8 and J usage is TRBJ1-4; weak D call: TRBD1 (6 bases). V was pared by 5 bases and J by 6 bases, with 14 bases between. This CDR3 contains 14 residues. CDR1 SGHTS and CDR2 YDEGEE come from the germline V gene. The CDR3 nucleotides read TGTGCCAGCAGTGCCAGGACAGTCTATGAAAAACTGTTTTTT. Translated: CASSARTVYEKLFF. The variable domain in full, completed from reference TRBV5-8 and TRBJ1-4, reads EAGVTQSPTHLIKTRGQQATLRCSPISGHTSVYWYQQALGLGLQFLLWYDEGEERNRGNFPPRFSGRQFPNYSSELNVNALELEDSALYLCASSARTVYEKLFFGSGTQLSVL.

The V and J genes are TRBV30 and TRBJ1-2, with D possibly being TRBD1 (5 bases). The V gene's germline CDR1 is GTSNPN and CDR2 SVGIG (reference sequence). Trimming pared 3 bases from V and 6 bases from J, leaving 8 bases between. This CDR3 has 11 residues. The CDR3 DNA reads TGTGCCTGGAGCCCAGGGAATGGCTACACCTTC. Translation: CAWSPGNGYTF.

The chain has TRBV9 and TRBJ2-1; TRBD2 matches 10 bases. Germline trimming cut 0 bases from V and 5 bases from J; bases unmatched to any gene: 8. Germline V gives CDR1 SGDLS, CDR2 YYNGEE. This CDR3 is 17 amino acids long. CDR3 in DNA: TGTGCCAGCAGCGTAGGCGGGCTAGCGGGAGCCCACAATGAGCAGTTCTTC. This encodes CASSVGGLAGAHNEQFF.

This chain connects TRBV9 to TRBJ2-7, with D perhaps TRBD2 (6 bases). With 0 bases removed from V and 7 bases from J, the gap between germline ends came to 20 bases. CDR3 size: 16 residues. Germline lookup yields CDR1 SGDLS and CDR2 YYNGEE. In DNA, the CDR3 is TGTGCCAGCAGCGTAGCGGCCCGCGGGGCAGGAAGGGAGCAGTACTTC. It is translated as CASSVAARGAGREQYF.

The chain links TRBV2 to TRBJ2-1; 11 nucleotides agree with TRBD2. Germline V gene lookup returns CDR1 SNHLY and CDR2 FYNNEI. The CDR3 runs to 15 residues. Unmatched junction bases numbered 7, after V lost 4 bases and J lost 8 bases. The CDR3 nucleotides are TGTGCCAGCAGTGCGATTAGCGGGGGGGCCGATGAGCAGTTCTTC. Translation gives CASSAISGGADEQFF.

The chain recombines TRBV12-5 with TRBJ2-1; no clear D. The CDR3 loop spans 15 amino acids. Germline-derived CDR1 and CDR2 are LGHNT and FRNRAP. V was pared by 1 base and J by 4 bases, with 11 bases between. CDR3 amino acids: CASGLARVGYNEQFF. CDR3 in DNA: TGTGCTAGTGGTTTGGCCCGGGTGGGTTACAATGAGCAGTTCTTC.

The chain is built from TRBV23-1 and TRBJ2-2; D is possibly TRBD1 (6 bases). TRBV23-1 is labeled an ORF, and its function is uncertain. The CDR3 has 18 residues. V lost 2 bases to trimming and J lost 6 bases, with 22 bases between them. The CDR3 is CASSQGALTGPTPGELFF. CDR3 in DNA: TGCGCCAGCAGTCAAGGGGCCCTGACAGGACCCACCCCCGGGGAGCTGTTTTTT.

This rearrangement joins TRBV5-1 to TRBJ2-2; TRBD2 matches 11 bases. CDR1 and CDR2 (germline): SGHRS, YFSETQ. The CDR3 covers 19 residues. Germline trimming cut 0 bases from V and 3 bases from J; bases unmatched to any gene: 10. DNA for the CDR3: TGCGCCAGCAGCTTGGCTGGACTAGCGGGTTCCTCTTACACCGGGGAGCTGTTTTTT. Translated, it gives CASSLAGLAGSSYTGELFF.

V and J are TRBV7-9 and TRBJ2-3; TRBD1 matches at 7 bases. V was clipped by 5 bases and J by 3 bases; unmatched bases: 8. The CDR3 has 15 residues. Per the germline V gene, CDR1 is SEHNR and CDR2 is FQNEAQ (reference sequence). DNA for the CDR3: TGTGCCAGCAGCGCCCGGACAGGATTTACAGATACGCAGTATTTT. Protein product: CASSARTGFTDTQYF.

The V and J genes are TRBV10-3 and TRBJ2-6; 12 nucleotides line up with TRBD1. Germline loops: CDR1 ENHRY, CDR2 SYGVKD. Losses at the gene ends were 4 bases for V and 1 base for J; bases not matched to a gene: 5. The CDR3 has 18 residues. CDR3 nucleotides: TGTGCCATCAGTGCCTCGGGACAGGGGGCTTCTGGGGCCAACGTCCTGACTTTC. As protein: CAISASGQGASGANVLTF.

The chain carries TRBV15 and TRBJ1-4, with TRBD1 as a possible D gene (6 bases). Germline V gene data show CDR1 as LNHNV and CDR2 as YYDKDF (reference sequence). The CDR3 spans 16 residues. V was pared by 0 bases and J by 4 bases, with 12 bases between. The CDR3 DNA sequence: TGTGCCACCAGCAGAGATTTAGGGGGAGTTAATGAAAAACTGTTTTTT. This codes for CATSRDLGGVNEKLFF. The variable domain in full, with the rest retrieved from reference TRBV15 and TRBJ1-4, is DAMVIQNPRYQVTQFGKPVTLSCSQTLNHNVMYWYQQKSSQAPKLLFHYYDKDFNNEADTPDNFQSRRPNTSFCFLDIRSPGLGDTAMYLCATSRDLGGVNEKLFFGSGTQLSVL.

This clone was recorded once. The gene calls are TRBV5-1 and TRBJ2-7, with 9 positions matching TRBD1. Germline V CDR1 and CDR2: SGHRS, YFSETQ. The CDR3 contains 14 residues. The ends lost 4 bases at V and 3 bases at J; junction bases unmatched: 5. The CDR3: CASSLTGGIYEQYF. The CDR3 DNA reads as TGCGCCAGCAGCCTCACAGGGGGCATCTACGAGCAGTACTTC.

V and J are TRBV9 and TRBJ2-3, with D hard to call. The V gene's germline CDR1 is SGDLS and CDR2 YYNGEE. The CDR3 contains 14 residues. Trimming removed 0 bases at V and 4 bases at J, with 9 bases between. The CDR3 sequence is CASSVAAGSDTQYF. CDR3 DNA sequence: TGTGCCAGCAGCGTAGCAGCAGGTTCAGATACGCAGTATTTT.

The chain uses TRBV18 and TRBJ1-2; 8 bases line up with TRBD1. The V gene's germline CDR1 is KGHSH and CDR2 LQKENI. This CDR3 is built from 21 residues. Germline trimming cut 3 bases from V and 5 bases from J; bases unmatched to any gene: 26. The CDR3 DNA is TGTGCCAGCTCACCGAAAAACCCTCCCTGGACAGGGTTGATCCCTACATATGGCTACACCTTC. As protein: CASSPKNPPWTGLIPTYGYTF.

In nucleotides, the CDR3 is TGTGCCATCAGTGGAAGGGGGGACAGGGGGGACGAGCAGTACTTC. This encodes CAISGRGDRGDEQYF. This rearrangement joins TRBV10-3 to TRBJ2-7, with 11 bases identical to TRBD1. CDR1 ENHRY and CDR2 SYGVKD come from the germline V gene. Germline trimming cut 4 bases from V and 5 bases from J; bases unmatched to any gene: 7. The CDR3 is made up of 15 amino acids.

The rearrangement uses TRBV6-6 and TRBJ2-5; TRBD1 matches 7 bases. This CDR3 spans 14 amino acids. CDR1 and CDR2 from the germline V gene are MNHNY and SVGAGI (reference sequence). Trimming at V came to 2 bases and at J to 4 bases, leaving 4 bases not matched to a gene. CDR3 in DNA: TGTGCCAGCAGTTACGAGACAGGGAGAGAGACCCAGTACTTC. This translates into CASSYETGRETQYF.

The rearrangement uses TRBV3-1 (or the pseudogene TRBV3-2) and TRBJ2-2; 9 bases are shared with TRBD1. The CDR3 loop spans 16 amino acids. J lost 5 bases, V lost 3 bases, and 7 bases had no gene match. Germline CDR1 and CDR2: LGHDT and YNNKEL (reference sequence). The CDR3 coding sequence is TGTGCCAGCAGCCAGTTCCGGGACAGGGCTACCGGGGAGCTGTTTTTT. Translating it yields CASSQFRDRATGELFF.

The genes are TRBV7-2 and TRBJ2-4; 7 bases match TRBD2. This CDR3 contains 14 residues. Germline CDR1 and CDR2: SGHTA and FQGNSA. J was trimmed by 7 bases and V by 3 bases; bases with no gene match: 6. CDR3 residues: CASSFTGGRNIQYF. The CDR3 DNA follows: TGTGCCAGCAGCTTTACGGGGGGTCGGAACATTCAGTACTTC. Supplemented by reference TRBV7-2 and TRBJ2-4, the full variable domain reads GAGVSQSPSNKVTEKGKDVELRCDPISGHTALYWYRQSLGQGLEFLIYFQGNSAPDKSGLPSDRFSAERTGGSVSTLTIQRTQQEDSAVYLCASSFTGGRNIQYFGAGTRLSVL.

The gene calls are TRBV5-5 and TRBJ1-4, with 8 positions matching TRBD1. Germline CDR1 SGHKS, CDR2 YYEKEE (reference sequence). The trim removed 4 bases at V and 7 bases at J, leaving 12 bases unmatched. The CDR3 runs to 16 residues. The CDR3 DNA reads TGTGCCAGCAGCCGCGATTCCAGGGGGCCCGGTGAAAAACTGTTTTTT. Translating it yields CASSRDSRGPGEKLFF.

This chain uses TRBV7-9 with TRBJ2-7, with TRBD2 matching 8 bases. Germline V lookup: CDR1 SEHNR, CDR2 FQNEAQ (reference sequence). The CDR3 covers 19 residues. J lost 3 bases, V lost 4 bases, and 20 bases had no gene match. The CDR3 protein is CASSSTFADERENYYEQYF. CDR3 nucleotide sequence: TGTGCCAGCAGCTCCACTTTCGCGGATGAGCGGGAGAATTACTACGAGCAGTACTTC.

This clone was picked up a small number of times. Other DNA variants within this sample encode the same CDR3. The CDR3 region has the DNA TGTGCCAGCAGTAATCCCGGGGCCTACGAGCAGTACTTC. Residues: CASSNPGAYEQYF. The chain has TRBV28 and TRBJ2-7, with a possible D match to TRBD2 (5 bases). V lost 5 bases and J 2 bases, leaving 10 bases between the germline ends. The germline CDR1 and CDR2 sequences are MDHEN and SYDVKM. This CDR3 is built from 13 residues.

The rearrangement uses TRBV5-1 and TRBJ1-5; D perhaps matches TRBD1 (6 bases). Trimming cost V 0 bases and J 4 bases, with 11 bases left between them. The germline V gene encodes CDR1 SGHRS and CDR2 YFSETQ. This CDR3 has 15 residues. This chain's CDR3 is CASSLGTELNQPQHF. In nucleotides, the CDR3 is TGCGCCAGCAGCTTGGGGACAGAACTTAATCAGCCCCAGCATTTT.

The chain links TRBV5-4 to TRBJ1-6, with D uncertain. Germline CDR1 SGHNT, CDR2 YYREEE (reference sequence). The V gene lost 0 bases and the J gene lost 3 bases, with 4 bases spanning the gap. The CDR3 covers 14 residues. The CDR3 reads CASSLAVYNSPLHF. CDR3 coding DNA: TGTGCCAGCAGCTTGGCGGTCTATAATTCACCCCTCCACTTT.

The chain has TRBV2 and TRBJ2-7; weak D call: TRBD1 (6 bases). CDR3 length equals 13 residues. Trimming took 7 bases from V and 0 from J, leaving 10 bases between them. Per the germline V gene, CDR1 is SNHLY and CDR2 is FYNNEI. This chain's CDR3 is CASNRGSSYEQYF. CDR3 DNA sequence: TGTGCCAGCAATAGGGGGAGCTCCTACGAGCAGTACTTC.